This T cell receptor beta chain was recorded in a study of cytomegalovirus exposure and HLA in healthy donors. V was pared by 3 bases and J by 2 bases, with 2 bases between. The CDR3 runs 11 residues. Germline V CDR1 and CDR2: SGHTA, FQGNSA. Study results and caveats: TCR beta chains numbering more than 150 were designated cytomegalovirus-associated. Later, an analysis found that TCR clusters from the first cohort tended to co-occur in the 120 validation repertoires.

Only in-frame clones appear in the TCRdb table, and some are missing; sequencing was by immunoSEQ multiplex PCR. The sample gives about 140,000 clones, just under 85% of which show up once; 25% to 30% is in the top ten. As concerns this clone: The antigen is undetermined.

This rearrangement joins TRBV7-2 to TRBJ2-7, with unresolved D. Sequences were obtained from PBMCs. This sequence originates from a man younger than 45 in good health and CMV-seropositive. The CDR3 bases are TGTGCCAGCAGCTTCACCTACGAGCAGTACTTC. This gives the protein CASSFTYEQYF. The full variable domain, completed using reference TRBV7-2 and TRBJ2-7, is GAGVSQSPSNKVTEKGKDVELRCDPISGHTALYWYRQSLGQGLEFLIYFQGNSAPDKSGLPSDRFSAERTGGSVSTLTIQRTQQEDSAVYLCASSFTYEQYFGPGTRLTVT.